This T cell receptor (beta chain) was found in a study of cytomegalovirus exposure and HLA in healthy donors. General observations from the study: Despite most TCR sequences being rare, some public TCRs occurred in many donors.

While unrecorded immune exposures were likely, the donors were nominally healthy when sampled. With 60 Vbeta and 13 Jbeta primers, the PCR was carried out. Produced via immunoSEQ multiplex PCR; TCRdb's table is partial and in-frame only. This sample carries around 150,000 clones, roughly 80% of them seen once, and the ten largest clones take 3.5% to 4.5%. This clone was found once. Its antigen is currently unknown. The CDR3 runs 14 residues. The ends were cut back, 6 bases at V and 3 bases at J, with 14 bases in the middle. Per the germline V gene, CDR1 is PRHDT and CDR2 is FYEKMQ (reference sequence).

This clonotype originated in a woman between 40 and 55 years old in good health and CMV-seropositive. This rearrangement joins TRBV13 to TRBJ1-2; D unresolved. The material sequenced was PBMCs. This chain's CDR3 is CASSPASGDYGYTF. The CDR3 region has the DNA TGTGCCAGCAGTCCGGCCAGCGGGGACTATGGCTACACCTTC.